What follows is one T cell receptor beta chain and its context. Germline CDR1 SGHTA, CDR2 FQGTGA. The CDR3 contains 13 residues. V gave up 3 bases and J gave up 0 bases, with 6 bases separating them. These data come from a study of technical replicates of blood from several donors. The method was immunoSEQ multiplex PCR; TCRdb's version includes in-frame clones alone and lacks a portion of them. The table includes 80,000 to 95,000 clones, around 96% detected once. The receptor's source is a human donor in good health. The V gene is TRBV7-3, the J gene TRBJ2-7; TRBD1 is a possible D gene (5 bases). The sequenced sample consisted of T cells isolated from PBMCs. CDR3 in amino acids: CASSFGHSYEQYF. The DNA of the CDR3 is TGTGCCAGCAGCTTCGGACACTCCTACGAGCAGTACTTC.